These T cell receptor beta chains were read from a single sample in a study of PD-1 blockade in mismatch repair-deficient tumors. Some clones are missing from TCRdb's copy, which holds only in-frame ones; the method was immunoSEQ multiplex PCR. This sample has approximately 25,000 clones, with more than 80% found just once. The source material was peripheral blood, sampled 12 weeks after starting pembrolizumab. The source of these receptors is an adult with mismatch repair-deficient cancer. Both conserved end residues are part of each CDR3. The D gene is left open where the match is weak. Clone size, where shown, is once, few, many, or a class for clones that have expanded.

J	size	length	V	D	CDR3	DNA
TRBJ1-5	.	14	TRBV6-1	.	CASRPDGTNQPQHF	TGTGCCAGCAGGCCCGACGGGACTAATCAGCCCCAGCATTTT
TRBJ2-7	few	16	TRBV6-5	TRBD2	CASSYEGTSGAYEQYF	TGTGCCAGCAGTTACGAGGGGACTAGCGGGGCCTACGAGCAGTACTTC
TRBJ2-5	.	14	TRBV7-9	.	CASSDNREQETQYF	TGTGCCAGCAGCGATAACAGGGAACAAGAGACCCAGTACTTC
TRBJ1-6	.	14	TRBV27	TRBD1	CASSPTGGGSPLHF	TGTGCCAGCAGTCCTACAGGGGGTGGGTCACCCCTCCACTTT
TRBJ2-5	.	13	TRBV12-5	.	CASGSGNQETQYF	TGTGCTAGTGGATCCGGGAACCAAGAGACCCAGTACTTC
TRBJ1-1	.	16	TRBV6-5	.	CASSYSPGGWGTEAFF	TGTGCCAGCAGTTACTCCCCCGGCGGGTGGGGCACTGAAGCTTTCTTT
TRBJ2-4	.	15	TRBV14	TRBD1	CASSPLRTGKNIQYF	TGTGCCAGCAGCCCCCTGCGGACAGGGAAAAACATTCAGTACTTC
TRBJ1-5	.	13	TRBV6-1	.	CASSEGSNQPQHF	TGTGCCAGCAGTGAGGGTAGCAATCAGCCCCAGCATTTT
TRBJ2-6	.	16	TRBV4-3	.	CASSQDHSSGANVLTF	TGCGCCAGCAGCCAAGATCACAGCTCTGGGGCCAACGTCCTGACTTTC
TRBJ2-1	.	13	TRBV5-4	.	CASSLVESYEQFF	TGTGCCAGCAGCTTGGTAGAAAGCTATGAGCAGTTCTTC
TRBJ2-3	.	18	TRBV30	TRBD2	CAWSNTPGLAGSTDTQYF	TGTGCCTGGAGTAATACCCCCGGACTAGCGGGGAGCACAGATACGCAGTATTTT
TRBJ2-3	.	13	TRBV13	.	CASRYRRTDTQYF	TGTGCCAGCAGGTACAGGAGGACAGATACGCAGTATTTT
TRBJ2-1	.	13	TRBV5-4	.	CASSLEYRNEQFF	TGTGCCAGCAGCTTGGAATACAGGAATGAGCAGTTCTTC
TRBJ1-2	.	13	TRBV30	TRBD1	CAWSRGQGGGYTF	TGTGCCTGGAGCCGGGGACAGGGTGGGGGCTACACCTTC
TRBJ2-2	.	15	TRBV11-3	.	CASSFRGEDTGELFF	TGTGCCAGCAGTTTCAGGGGAGAGGACACCGGGGAGCTGTTTTTT
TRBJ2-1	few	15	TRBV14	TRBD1	CASSPHRDRVNEQFF	TGTGCCAGCAGCCCCCACCGGGACAGGGTCAATGAGCAGTTCTTC
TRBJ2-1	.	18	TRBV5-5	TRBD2	CASSSSRLALGSYNEQFF	TGTGCCAGCAGCTCCTCACGACTAGCGTTAGGCTCCTACAATGAGCAGTTCTTC
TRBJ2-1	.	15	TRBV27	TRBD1	CASSWDRTTGNEQFF	TGTGCCAGCAGTTGGGACAGGACTACGGGTAATGAGCAGTTCTTC
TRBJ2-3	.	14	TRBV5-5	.	CASILDSSTDTQYF	TGTGCCAGCATCCTGGACAGCAGCACAGATACGCAGTATTTT
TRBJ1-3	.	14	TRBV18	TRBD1	CASSPMGQRGSIYF	TGTGCCAGCTCACCAATGGGACAGCGGGGATCCATATATTTT
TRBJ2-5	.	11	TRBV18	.	CASSPQETQYF	TGTGCCAGCTCACCTCAAGAGACCCAGTACTTC
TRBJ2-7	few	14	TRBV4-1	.	CASSHALSRGEQYF	TGCGCCAGCAGCCATGCCTTAAGTCGGGGCGAGCAGTACTTC